This T cell receptor (beta chain) is from a study of post-analysis software for immune sequencing data. Study background: There were relapsing-remitting, secondary progressive and progressive-relapsing multiple sclerosis among the disease courses included.

V lost 4 bases and J 2 bases, leaving 8 bases between the germline ends. Germline V gives CDR1 SNHLY, CDR2 FYNNEI. The CDR3 runs to 13 residues. Concerning this clonotype: The target antigen is unknown.

Notes on the study in general: Among multiple sclerosis patients, normalized Chao1 diversity was significantly below that of controls. Among about 5 TRBV segments more frequent in patients than controls were TRBV5-6, TRBV5-1 and TRBV20-1. Samples made in the same batch grouped tightly together by F measure.

Unique molecular identifiers had been added to the TCR beta cDNA libraries. The yield from roughly 1 to 10 million T cells was roughly 500,000 cDNA molecules in total. One entry per CDR3 protein results from TCRdb running MiXCR on the PCR reads. The data show 430,000 or so distinct CDR3 sequences, 35% to 45% seen once. The sample taken for sequencing was blood. The receptor comes from a girl aged 2 to 9 with multiple sclerosis. V and J are TRBV2 and TRBJ2-5; D is undetermined. CDR3 in DNA: TGTGCCAGCAGTGCCGCCGGACAAGAGACCCAGTACTTC. This translates into CASSAAGQETQYF.